These 29 T cell receptor beta chains share one sample of origin, sequenced in a study. TCRdb reprocessed the 5' RACE reads with MiXCR, giving one entry per CDR3 protein. Of about 62,000 distinct CDR3 sequences listed, around 30% are singletons. Input material: tumor-infiltrating naive CD4+ T cells sorted from the breast tumor. Subset of the sample: naive CD4+ T cells, CD4+CD45RA+CD25-. Source of these receptors: a female donor with breast cancer.

The chain couples TRBV6-5 to TRBJ1-6; D is perhaps TRBD1 (5 bases). This CDR3 has 16 amino acids. CDR1 is MNHEY, CDR2 SVGAGI, per germline. V shed 6 bases and J shed 3 bases, with 15 bases lying between them. The CDR3 reads CASSESRDLYNSPLHF. The CDR3 DNA is TGTGCCAGCAGCGAAAGCCGGGACCTCTATAATTCACCCCTCCACTTT.

This chain links TRBV7-2 with TRBJ1-3; D uncertain. The V end lost 1 base, the J end lost 0 bases, and 13 bases lay between the germline ends. Germline V lookup: CDR1 SGHTA, CDR2 FQGNSA. This CDR3 has 17 amino acids. DNA of the CDR3: TGTGCCAGCAGCTTAGAAGGGTTGAAGTTCTCTGGAAACACCATATATTTT. This sequence encodes CASSLEGLKFSGNTIYF.

This clonotype came up a few times. This chain connects TRBV5-1 to TRBJ2-6, with a weak D call TRBD1 (6 bases). The CDR3 runs to 16 residues. Trimming took 3 bases from V and 0 from J, leaving 10 bases between them. The V gene's germline CDR1 is SGHRS and CDR2 YFSETQ. DNA of the CDR3: TGCGCCAGCAGCTGGGGGACACTCTCTGGGGCCAACGTCCTGACTTTC. Translating gives CASSWGTLSGANVLTF. Full variable domain (missing parts from reference TRBV5-1 and TRBJ2-6): KAGVTQTPRYLIKTRGQQVTLSCSPISGHRSVSWYQQTPGQGLQFLFEYFSETQRNKGNFPGRFSGRQFSNSRSEMNVSTLELGDSALYLCASSWGTLSGANVLTFGAGSRLTVL.

V and J are TRBV24-1 and TRBJ2-2, with D possibly matching TRBD2 (5 bases). CDR3 size: 13 residues. V shed 4 bases and J shed 6 bases, with 8 bases lying between them. CDR1 KGHDR and CDR2 SFDVKD come from the germline V gene. CDR3 nucleotides: TGTGCCACCAGTGACCCGGGGTCCGGGGAGCTGTTTTTT. The encoded protein is CATSDPGSGELFF.

This clonotype turned up a few times. The gene calls are TRBV7-9 and TRBJ1-4; D is ambiguous. The ends were cut back, 4 bases at V and 7 bases at J, with 13 bases in the middle. The CDR3 covers 14 residues. Germline V gene sequence: CDR1 SEHNR, CDR2 FQNEAQ (reference sequence). The CDR3 sequence is CASSSYSLFEKLFF. In DNA, the CDR3 is TGTGCCAGCAGCTCTTACAGTCTTTTTGAAAAACTGTTTTTT.

Regarding this clonotype: One end of the junction does not line up with germline, which may come from a read error. The chain is built from TRBV9 and TRBJ2-3; 7 bases are a match to TRBD2. The V gene's germline CDR1 is SGDLS and CDR2 YYNGEE. CDR3 length equals 16 residues. The CDR3 DNA is TGTGCCAGCGGCGTAGAGAGCGGGGTGAGCACAGATACGCAGTATTTT. Its protein is CASGVESGVSTDTQYF.

V is TRBV20-1 and J is TRBJ2-7, with D maybe TRBD1 (6 bases). Germline V CDR1 and CDR2: DFQATT, SNEGSKA (reference sequence). This CDR3 is 15 amino acids long. V was clipped by 3 bases and J by 6 bases, with 21 bases between them. The CDR3 sequence: CSASIVQGRMGEQYF. The CDR3, as DNA: TGCAGTGCTAGTATTGTACAGGGAAGGATGGGCGAGCAGTACTTC.

This clonotype has a handful of counts. The chain couples TRBV5-1 to TRBJ2-2; D remains unclear. The CDR3 is made up of 13 amino acids. In germline, CDR1 is SGHRS, CDR2 YFSETQ. Trimming stripped 1 base from V and 11 bases from J, with 12 bases between. The CDR3 here is CASSLPDISELFF. In nucleotides, the CDR3 is TGCGCCAGCAGCTTGCCTGACATATCTGAGCTGTTTTTT.

This clonotype is termed medium-sized. V usage is TRBV2 and J usage is TRBJ1-5, with D possibly TRBD1 on 6 matching bases. V was clipped by 2 bases and J by 6 bases, with 11 bases between them. Germline values: CDR1 SNHLY, CDR2 FYNNEI. This CDR3 is 14 amino acids long. CDR3 sequence: CASSETGMGQPQHF. In nucleotides, the CDR3 is TGTGCCAGCAGTGAAACAGGGATGGGTCAGCCCCAGCATTTT.

This clonotype was recorded many times. The chain has TRBV4-2 and TRBJ2-3; 7 nucleotides align to TRBD2. J gave up 4 bases and V 4 bases, and 5 bases lay outside the gene matches. This CDR3 is 14 amino acids long. Germline loops: CDR1 LGHNA, CDR2 YNFKEQ. The CDR3 loop is CASSRGGDSDTQYF. Written as DNA, the CDR3 is TGTGCCAGCAGCCGGGGGGGGGACTCAGATACGCAGTATTTT.

This clonotype was observed at least ten times. V and J are TRBV7-2 and TRBJ2-7; tentative D call: TRBD1 (5 bases). The V gene lost 0 bases and the J gene lost 3 bases, with 12 bases spanning the gap. This CDR3 region has 15 residues. CDR1 and CDR2 from the germline V gene are SGHTA and FQGNSA. The CDR3 nucleotides read TGTGCCAGCAGCTTAGCTAGGGGCCCTGGCTACGAGCAGTACTTC. Its translation: CASSLARGPGYEQYF.

The rearrangement links TRBV9 to TRBJ2-4, with D tentatively TRBD1 or TRBD2 (5 bases each). The V gene's germline CDR1 is SGDLS and CDR2 YYNGEE. The CDR3 sequence is 17 residues long. With 0 bases removed from V and 6 bases from J, the gap between germline ends came to 19 bases. DNA for the CDR3: TGTGCCAGCAGCGTAGGCCCCCGGGGCATTGATAGAAACATTCAGTACTTC. Translated: CASSVGPRGIDRNIQYF.

The chain uses TRBV6-2 or TRBV6-3 and TRBJ2-2, with a possible D match to TRBD1 (6 bases). The CDR3 has 14 residues. V was shortened by 4 bases and J by 3 bases, with 9 bases between the two germline ends. CDR1 is MNHEY, CDR2 SVGEGT, per germline. In DNA form, the CDR3 reads TGTGCCAGCAGTTTGGCAGGGGACACCGGGGAGCTGTTTTTT. This gives the protein CASSLAGDTGELFF.

Regarding this clonotype: This CDR3 is missing its conserved last phenylalanine or tryptophan, likely due to a read error. The CDR3 sequence: CASSEYGIGAETQYL. In nucleotides, the CDR3 is TGTGCCAGCAGTGAATATGGTATCGGGGCAGAGACCCAGTACCTC. The J gene is TRBJ2-5, the V gene TRBV25-1; D may be TRBD1 or TRBD2 (5 bases each). The V gene lost 0 bases and the J gene lost 4 bases, with 12 bases spanning the gap. The V gene's germline CDR1 is MGHDK and CDR2 SYGVNS. The CDR3 extends over 15 amino acids.

In its sample, this clonotype was seen a few times. The chain recombines TRBV7-3 with TRBJ1-6; the D gene is possibly TRBD1 (5 bases). The V end was cut by 5 bases, the J end by 3 bases, with 14 bases between. Germline CDR1 is SGHTA and CDR2 is FQGTGA. The CDR3 runs to 16 residues. The CDR3 loop is CASSLYSQGYNSPLHF. CDR3 coding DNA: TGTGCCAGCAGCCTATATTCCCAGGGCTATAATTCACCCCTCCACTTT.

This clonotype was counted a few times. V and J are TRBV6-4 and TRBJ1-4, with D unresolved. The CDR3 is 15 amino acids. V dropped 4 bases and J dropped 4 bases, with 13 bases sitting between them. The germline V gene has CDR1 MRHNA and CDR2 SNTAGT. Here the CDR3 reads CASSAVKRGNEKLFF. In DNA, the CDR3 is TGTGCCAGCAGTGCTGTAAAACGGGGTAATGAAAAACTGTTTTTT.

This clonotype was seen more than once but under ten times. The chain couples TRBV5-6 to TRBJ1-2; D gene ambiguous. The ends were cut back, 5 bases at V and 8 bases at J, with 13 bases in the middle. Germline CDR1 SGHDT, CDR2 YYEEEE. The CDR3 spans 12 residues. The CDR3 loop reads CASRQSSGGYTF. CDR3 nucleotides: TGTGCCAGCAGGCAATCATCGGGCGGCTACACCTTC.

This clonotype occurred a few times. The genes are TRBV6-2 or TRBV6-3 and TRBJ2-3; the D gene is possibly TRBD1 (6 bases). This CDR3 region has 15 residues. V gave up 7 bases and J gave up 6 bases, with 20 bases separating them. Germline V gene data show CDR1 as MNHEY and CDR2 as SVGEGT. This CDR3 reads CASNSFGITGDTQYF. For the CDR3, the DNA is TGTGCCAGCAACTCCTTCGGGATCACAGGGGATACGCAGTATTTT.

The chain is built from TRBV20-1 and TRBJ2-1, with 7 positions matching TRBD1. CDR3 length: 13 amino acids. Per the germline V gene, CDR1 is DFQATT and CDR2 is SNEGSKA (reference sequence). The CDR3 sequence: CSSEGAGGNEQFF. The DNA of the CDR3 is TGCAGCTCAGAGGGGGCAGGGGGCAATGAGCAGTTCTTC.

The chain carries TRBV20-1 and TRBJ2-5; no reliable D call. The CDR3 totals 12 residues. Germline V gene sequence: CDR1 DFQATT, CDR2 SNEGSKA (reference sequence). The V and J ends lost 3 bases and 4 bases respectively, with 9 bases between them. CDR3 nucleotide sequence: TGCAGTGCTAGCCCCCCCCGAGAGACCCAGTACTTC. Translated: CSASPPRETQYF.

The rearrangement links TRBV20-1 to TRBJ2-2; D tentatively fits TRBD1 or TRBD2 (6 bases each). The germline V gene encodes CDR1 DFQATT and CDR2 SNEGSKA (reference sequence). V was shortened by 6 bases and J by 8 bases, with 25 bases between the two germline ends. This CDR3 has 16 residues. The CDR3 DNA follows: TGCAGTGCCCTCTGGGGGGCTGCGACCGCACTTGGGGAGCTGTTTTTT. This translates into CSALWGAATALGELFF.

A few counts support this clonotype. V usage is TRBV29-1 and J usage is TRBJ2-1; 7 nucleotides line up with TRBD2. Germline CDR1 SQVTM, CDR2 ANQGSEA. The CDR3 is made up of 12 amino acids. The V and J ends lost 5 bases and 4 bases, in that order; junction bases with no gene match: 2. The CDR3 reads CSVQGGYNEQFF. CDR3 DNA sequence: TGCAGCGTTCAGGGAGGGTACAATGAGCAGTTCTTC.

At least ten counts were recorded for this clonotype. The rearrangement uses TRBV5-1 and TRBJ2-1; TRBD1 matches at 11 bases. The germline gives CDR1 SGHRS, CDR2 YFSETQ. J gave up 8 bases and V 3 bases, and 10 bases lay outside the gene matches. The CDR3 contains 16 residues. CDR3 in amino acids: CASSSGLGDRGDEQFF. In DNA, the CDR3 is TGCGCCAGCAGCTCCGGGTTAGGGGACAGGGGGGATGAGCAGTTCTTC.

By sample share, this clonotype is medium-sized (0.01 to 0.1%). The chain recombines TRBV7-2 with TRBJ2-1, with 11 bases that match TRBD2. The CDR3 runs 15 residues. Trimming at V came to 7 bases and at J to 10 bases, leaving 12 bases not matched to a gene. Per the germline V gene, CDR1 is SGHTA and CDR2 is FQGNSA. CDR3 loop: CASTRRASGGTEQFF. In nucleotides, the CDR3 is TGTGCCAGCACCCGGCGAGCTAGCGGGGGGACGGAGCAGTTCTTC. The complete variable domain, with remaining parts taken from reference TRBV7-2 and TRBJ2-1, reads GAGVSQSPSNKVTEKGKDVELRCDPISGHTALYWYRQSLGQGLEFLIYFQGNSAPDKSGLPSDRFSAERTGGSVSTLTIQRTQQEDSAVYLCASTRRASGGTEQFFGPGTRLTVL.

This clonotype came up once. The chain recombines TRBV7-3 with TRBJ2-5; D possibly corresponds to TRBD1 (6 bases). The CDR3 extends over 15 amino acids. The germline V and J ends were trimmed by 1 base and 2 bases, with 11 bases remaining between them. Germline V gene data show CDR1 as SGHTA and CDR2 as FQGTGA. The DNA for the CDR3 is TGTGCCAGCAGCTTAAATTTGGGGGCACAAGAGACCCAGTACTTC. This translates into CASSLNLGAQETQYF.

Written as DNA, the CDR3 is TGCAGTGTCCCGCGGCGGGGAGGGGATAACTATGGCTACACCTTC. Amino acids: CSVPRRGGDNYGYTF. J is TRBJ1-2 and V is TRBV20-1; tentatively, D is TRBD1 (5 bases). Germline assignment: CDR1 DFQATT and CDR2 SNEGSKA (reference sequence). This CDR3 is built from 15 residues. V lost 7 bases, J lost 1 base, and 19 bases lay in between.

There are many counts of this clonotype. The chain has TRBV7-2 and TRBJ1-1; D is uncertain. Trimming took off 3 bases at V and 4 bases at J, with 6 bases between the two ends. The CDR3 spans 12 residues. Germline CDR1 SGHTA, CDR2 FQGNSA. The chain's CDR3 is CASSFGVTEAFF. The CDR3 DNA sequence: TGTGCCAGCAGCTTTGGGGTCACTGAAGCTTTCTTT.

This clonotype was counted a few times. This rearrangement joins TRBV4-2 to TRBJ2-3; D call uncertain. Germline V lookup: CDR1 LGHNA, CDR2 YNFKEQ. The CDR3 length is 13 residues. Trimming cost V 5 bases and J 6 bases, with 12 bases left between them. The CDR3 region is CASSEASEDTQYF. The CDR3 bases are TGTGCCAGCAGCGAAGCCTCGGAGGATACGCAGTATTTT.

J is TRBJ2-4 and V is TRBV10-3; D not certain. V was trimmed by 3 bases and J by 5 bases, leaving 5 bases between them. Germline loops: CDR1 ENHRY, CDR2 SYGVKD. The CDR3 runs 12 residues. This chain's CDR3 is CAISEGENIQYF. Here the CDR3 DNA reads TGTGCCATCAGTGAAGGCGAAAACATTCAGTACTTC.